These T cell receptor beta chains were read from a single sample in a study of cytomegalovirus exposure and HLA in healthy donors. Measured with immunoSEQ multiplex PCR; TCRdb has only the in-frame clones, and not every one. The sample yields roughly 120,000 clones, approximately 90% seen once. Source material: PBMCs. The source of these receptors is a man between 18 and 35 years old in good health and CMV-seropositive. Each CDR3 is given with its conserved first and last residue. A D gene is named only where the DNA matches it firmly.

v_call d_call cdr3_aa
TRBV7-9 TRBD1 CASRPVGTAMNTEAFF
TRBV7-9 TRBD1 CASSLGDRGSTGANVLTF
TRBV16 - CASSQYNSGHNEQFF
TRBV27 TRBD1 CASGLQGWNYGYTF
TRBV7-2 TRBD1 CASSSSRTGPYGYTF
TRBV5-1 - CASSTRPPTDTQYF
TRBV28 - CASSQTGFEQYF
TRBV5-6 - CASSSIRDGGSSYNSPLHF
TRBV7-8 - CASSPSAGIAKNIQYF
TRBV19 - CASSIALLSREQFF
TRBV27 TRBD1 CASSWGQGYEQYF
TRBV6-1 - CASSERQLDTQYF
TRBV25-1 TRBD2 CASSERLAGVTYEQYF
TRBV28 - CASSQPGHRSIQYF
TRBV23-1 - CASSQSRDNEQFF
TRBV28 TRBD1 CASSLGPVTGGVRGQPQHF
TRBV18 TRBD1 CASSLSGTDNEQFF
TRBV15 - CATSLFGQFNEKLFF
TRBV5-1 - CASSRTGMLNTGELFF
TRBV5-1 TRBD2 CASSPTRGGGTDTQYF
TRBV30 TRBD1 CAWSATGKDTGELFF
TRBV10-3 - CAGGAQGTGELFF
TRBV4-1 - CASSLTFRFGETQYF
TRBV5-4 - CASSGDIYYGYTF
TRBV4-3 TRBD2 CASTPLVGGGNEQFF
TRBV5-1 - CASSSYRQDSGNTIYF
TRBV2 TRBD2 CASMGGKNGSYEQYF
TRBV7-9 TRBD1 CASTPGGAGGYEQYF
TRBV9 - CASSVVAGTDTQYF
TRBV18 TRBD1 CASSPGTGMNTEAFF
TRBV6-1 - CASSEAVRATDTQYF
TRBV18 - CASSPPGAETQYF
TRBV5-6 - CASSLAGGRYGDTEAFF
TRBV4-2 - CASSQLGGEAFF
TRBV4-1 TRBD1 CASSQGPGGFQNNEQFF
TRBV10-1 TRBD1 CASSPGGQVGSNNSPLHF
TRBV7-9 - CASSLVVGNTEAFF
TRBV6-5 - CASSPSFAGNQPQHF
TRBV7-9 TRBD1 CASSSRDRGLNEQFF
TRBV6-5 TRBD1 CASRTGSPTGELFF
TRBV9 TRBD1 CASSPDRGLYGYTF
TRBV14 TRBD2 CASSQDWEGDTQYF
TRBV30 - CASTDRAFTEAFF
TRBV5-1 - CASSLEGGTEAFF
TRBV9 - CASSPPSGLNTEAFF
TRBV27 TRBD1 CASSLSAGTGGIYGYTF
TRBV5-1 TRBD1 CASSRDRVDGYTF
TRBV4-2 TRBD1 CASSQEGQGGSYGYTF
TRBV28 - CASGSGGSDTQYF
TRBV5-4 TRBD1 CASSLGGGSSPLHF
TRBV5-1 TRBD2 CASSLGTREETQYF
TRBV7-6 TRBD1 CASSRTGVRTDTQYF
TRBV11-2 - CASSLGWASGANVLTF
TRBV5-1 TRBD1 CASSLDRGYEQYF
TRBV29-1 TRBD1 CSVTGEVNTEAFF